This T cell receptor (beta chain) was sequenced in a study of a mutant IDH1 vaccine in newly diagnosed glioma. Study summary: Patients previously underwent radiotherapy, temozolomide, or both, and most underwent both.

Time point reported: baseline, week 1 (first vaccination visit). Treatment reported: pre-vaccination baseline after standard-of-care therapy. The length of the CDR3 is 13 residues. V shed 1 base and J shed 6 bases, with 10 bases lying between them. Germline V gene lookup returns CDR1 GTSNPN and CDR2 SVGIG (reference sequence). The protocol was immunoSEQ multiplex PCR, while the TCRdb copy is restricted to in-frame clones and leaves out a portion. Among 85,000 to 100,000 clones listed, about 82% were seen once. The chain links TRBV30 to TRBJ1-5, with D tentatively TRBD1 (6 bases). The sequences come from PBMCs, collected from a glioma patient treated with radiotherapy, temozolomide or both. The sequence derives from a man aged 35-49 years with glioma. CDR3 region: CAWSEDSTQPQHF. DNA for the CDR3: TGTGCCTGGAGTGAGGACAGTACTCAGCCCCAGCATTTT.